This passage covers 16 T cell receptor beta chains from one sample sequenced in a study of T-cell reconstitution after alpha-beta-depleted transplantation in children listed by TCRdb under 2016. The library was built by means of PCR. The reads were generated on an Illumina HiSeq 2500. TCR library preparation used molecular barcoding, with unique molecular identifiers applied to normalize quantification of the TCRbeta repertoire. TCRdb trimmed the raw reads at Q25, called clones with MiXCR and kept productive beta chains. Each entry is one CDR3 protein sequence, shown with its most common DNA and genes. This sample comprises about 400,000 distinct CDR3 sequences, around 21% of them detected only once. Jointly, the top ten make up approximately 3.9% of the sample. Sequences were derived from PBMCs from the stem cell graft donor, sampled from the stem cell graft. These receptors were obtained from a human donor who donated a stem cell graft to a child with acute myeloid leukemia.

This clonotype was detected ten times or more. The chain employs TRBV9 and TRBJ2-7; 9 nucleotides agree with TRBD2. V gave up 0 bases and J gave up 2 bases; unmatched junction bases: 0. Germline CDR1 is SGDLS and CDR2 is YYNGEE. The CDR3 runs 14 residues. CDR3 region: CASSVASGTYEQYF. DNA for the CDR3: TGTGCCAGCAGCGTAGCTAGCGGGACCTACGAGCAGTACTTC. Full variable domain (missing parts from reference TRBV9 and TRBJ2-7): DSGVTQTPKHLITATGQRVTLRCSPRSGDLSVYWYQQSLDQGLQFLIQYYNGEERAKGNILERFSAQQFPDLHSELNLSSLELGDSALYFCASSVASGTYEQYFGPGTRLTVT.

The chain recombines TRBV6-2 or TRBV6-3 with TRBJ2-5; 11 nucleotides agree with TRBD1. The germline V gene has CDR1 MNHEY and CDR2 SVGEGT. J was trimmed by 5 bases and V by 4 bases; bases with no gene match: 6. This CDR3 region has 15 residues. Here the CDR3 DNA reads TGTGCCAGCAGTTCGGACAGGGGGCTTGTTGAGACCCAGTACTTC. Translation: CASSSDRGLVETQYF.

This clonotype appeared many times. The chain combines TRBV20-1 with TRBJ2-1, with 12 bases lining up with TRBD1. The CDR3 sequence is 14 residues long. J lost 5 bases, V lost 1 base, and 0 bases had no gene match. From germline, CDR1 is DFQATT and CDR2 SNEGSKA (reference sequence). The CDR3 bases are TGCAGTGCTAGAGGGGACAGGGGGCACAATGAGCAGTTCTTC. Its protein product is CSARGDRGHNEQFF.

This CDR3 is CASSFSGYQPQHF. The CDR3 coding sequence is TGTGCCAGCAGTTTTTCTGGGTACCAGCCCCAGCATTTT. The chain has TRBV12-3 or TRBV12-4 and TRBJ1-5; no clear D gene. This CDR3 region has 13 residues. V was clipped by 3 bases and J by 7 bases, with 10 bases between them.

This sequence joins TRBV5-5 and TRBJ2-1; TRBD2 might be the D (5 bases). The length of the CDR3 is 17 residues. Germline lookup yields CDR1 SGHKS and CDR2 YYEKEE (reference sequence). The V gene lost 2 bases and the J gene lost 0 bases, with 15 bases spanning the gap. The CDR3 here is CASSFRTGDDSYNEQFF. The CDR3 nucleotides are TGTGCCAGCAGCTTTAGGACTGGCGACGACTCCTACAATGAGCAGTTCTTC.

The gene calls are TRBV29-1 and TRBJ1-2, with a tentative D call TRBD1 (5 bases). Between the trimmed V and J ends, which lost 0 bases and 8 bases, there was a span of 16 bases. Germline V gene sequence: CDR1 SQVTM, CDR2 ANQGSEA. This CDR3 has 14 amino acids. The CDR3 nucleotides read TGCAGCGTTGAAGATGGGGACGGACTATGGGGCTACACCTTC. Protein: CSVEDGDGLWGYTF.

This clonotype was counted at least ten times. The chain couples TRBV6-5 to TRBJ2-7, with D uncertain. The CDR3 is made up of 13 amino acids. Germline V gene data show CDR1 as MNHEY and CDR2 as SVGAGI. Trimming left V 0 bases short and J 6 bases short, with 9 bases between. The CDR3 loop reads CASSYSEGGEQYF. The DNA of the CDR3 is TGTGCCAGCAGTTACTCAGAAGGTGGCGAGCAGTACTTC.

This clonotype has more than one count but fewer than ten. This sequence joins TRBV28 and TRBJ2-7, with 9 bases fitting TRBD1. Germline loops: CDR1 MDHEN, CDR2 SYDVKM. V trimming: 10 bases; J trimming: 9 bases; junction bases outside the gene matches: 13. The CDR3 is 13 amino acids. This chain's CDR3 is CATIRDRVGGQYF. As DNA, the CDR3 is TGTGCCACCATTAGGGACAGGGTTGGCGGGCAGTACTTC. Full variable domain (remainder filled in from reference TRBV28 and TRBJ2-7): DVKVTQSSRYLVKRTGEKVFLECVQDMDHENMFWYRQDPGLGLRLIYFSYDVKMKEKGDIPEGYSVSREKKERFSLILESASTNQTSMYLCATIRDRVGGQYFGPGTRLTVT.

The genes are TRBV6-1 and TRBJ2-6; no clear D gene. V was shortened by 4 bases and J by 1 base, with 5 bases between the two germline ends. Germline CDR1 MNHNS, CDR2 SASEGT. The CDR3 length is 14 residues. As DNA, the CDR3 is TGTGCCAGCAGTGGGTTTTCTGGGGCCAACGTCCTGACTTTC. Translation: CASSGFSGANVLTF.

V gene TRBV7-2 combines with J gene TRBJ2-3; D is perhaps TRBD1 (5 bases). Germline CDR1 is SGHTA and CDR2 is FQGNSA. This CDR3 is built from 12 residues. Trimming pared 3 bases from V and 4 bases from J, leaving 5 bases between. The CDR3 nucleotides are TGTGCCAGCAGCTTCAGGGCAGATACGCAGTATTTT. Its protein is CASSFRADTQYF.

The rearrangement uses TRBV12-3 or TRBV12-4 and TRBJ1-4; possible D gene TRBD1, 5 bases. This CDR3 comprises 16 residues. V lost 4 bases and J 0 bases, leaving 12 bases between the germline ends. This CDR3 is CASSYDRGATNEKLFF. CDR3 coding DNA: TGTGCCAGCAGTTACGATAGGGGAGCAACTAATGAAAAACTGTTTTTT.

There are a few counts of this clonotype. The rearrangement joins TRBV6-1 to TRBJ1-4, with D unresolved. CDR3 length: 13 residues. Per the germline V gene, CDR1 is MNHNS and CDR2 is SASEGT. V shed 5 bases and J shed 2 bases, with 6 bases lying between them. CDR3: CASSTATNEKLFF. The CDR3 coding sequence is TGTGCCAGCAGTACAGCTACTAATGAAAAACTGTTTTTT.

This clonotype showed up many times. The chain combines TRBV10-2 with TRBJ1-1; 7 nucleotides match TRBD1. Germline lookup yields CDR1 WSHSY and CDR2 SAAADI. This CDR3 comprises 15 residues. The V segment lost 6 bases and the J segment 4 bases; nucleotides outside the gene matches: 11. Written as DNA, the CDR3 is TGCGCCAGCAGCCCAGAGACAGGGAGGATCACTGAAGCTTTCTTT. This sequence encodes CASSPETGRITEAFF.

A remark on this clonotype: A much larger clone differs by one base, so this may be a read error. The CDR3 does not close with the conserved phenylalanine or tryptophan, likely indicating a read error. V usage is TRBV20-1 and J usage is TRBJ2-5; TRBD1 is a possible D gene (6 bases). This CDR3 is built from 12 residues. Looked up from germline, CDR1 is DFQATT and CDR2 is SNEGSKA (reference sequence). The V gene lost 6 bases and the J gene lost 5 bases, with 13 bases spanning the gap. CDR3 in amino acids: CSAPGTMETQYL. DNA of the CDR3: TGCAGTGCCCCCGGGACAATGGAGACCCAGTACCTC.

This clonotype was seen only a few times. This rearrangement joins TRBV20-1 to TRBJ2-7; 9 positions match TRBD1. V dropped 0 bases and J dropped 1; count of bases not matched to a gene: 13. The CDR3 extends over 18 amino acids. The germline gives CDR1 DFQATT, CDR2 SNEGSKA (reference sequence). CDR3 residues: CSARDQRHTGGISYEQYF. CDR3 sequence (DNA): TGCAGTGCTAGAGACCAACGTCATACAGGGGGCATTTCCTACGAGCAGTACTTC.

This clonotype was observed many times. This rearrangement joins TRBV6-5 to TRBJ2-3, with 7 bases lining up with TRBD2. V shed 6 bases, J shed 6 bases, and the junction held 12 bases outside the gene matches. CDR1 is MNHEY, CDR2 SVGAGI, per germline. CDR3 length equals 15 residues. The CDR3 here is CASSLYSGSGDTQYF. CDR3 DNA: TGTGCCAGCAGCCTTTATAGCGGGTCGGGCGATACGCAGTATTTT.